The present TCR beta chain was sequenced within a study of resident and recirculating memory T cells in vitiligo. Study-wide context: Shave-biopsy epidermis from lesional and nonlesional skin was sequenced alongside PBMCs.

Stability required unchanged lesions during the previous 6 months. Study-wide results and limits: TCR sequences were not conserved across biopsy sites or patients.

Deletions cut 1 base from V and 11 bases from J, with 14 bases between. Germline lookup yields CDR1 MGHRA and CDR2 YSYEKL. The CDR3 loop spans 13 amino acids. This table comes from immunoSEQ multiplex PCR, and its TCRdb copy is limited to in-frame clones, with some not included. Of tens of thousands of clones in the sample, around 90% were seen once. Regarding this clone: Its antigen remains unidentified.

Source material: blood. The TCR originated in a male donor with vitiligo. This chain links TRBV4-1 with TRBJ1-1; D perhaps matches TRBD1 (6 bases). This chain's CDR3 is CASSQVGGSKAFF. As DNA, the CDR3 is TGCGCCAGCAGCCAAGTTGGGGGCTCGAAGGCTTTCTTT.